This TCR beta chain was obtained from a study of T cell repertoires in cytomegalovirus infection. Germline CDR1 is MNHNS and CDR2 is SASEGT. This CDR3 contains 12 residues. V dropped 8 bases and J dropped 2 bases, with 9 bases sitting between them. In TCRdb, the reads were re-called with MiXCR into one record per CDR3 protein. Of roughly 630,000 distinct CDR3 sequences listed, 20% to 25% are singletons. This clonotype was counted between two and nine times. The chain joins TRBV6-1 to TRBJ1-1; D is unclear. The origin of this receptor is a human donor in good health (CMV status not recorded). Some clones in this sample may be carry-over from other donors' samples. Sequencing input: CD8+ T cells from PBMCs. The CDR3 DNA sequence: TGTGCCAGCCAGTCTGGCAACACTGAAGCTTTCTTT. Translated: CASQSGNTEAFF.